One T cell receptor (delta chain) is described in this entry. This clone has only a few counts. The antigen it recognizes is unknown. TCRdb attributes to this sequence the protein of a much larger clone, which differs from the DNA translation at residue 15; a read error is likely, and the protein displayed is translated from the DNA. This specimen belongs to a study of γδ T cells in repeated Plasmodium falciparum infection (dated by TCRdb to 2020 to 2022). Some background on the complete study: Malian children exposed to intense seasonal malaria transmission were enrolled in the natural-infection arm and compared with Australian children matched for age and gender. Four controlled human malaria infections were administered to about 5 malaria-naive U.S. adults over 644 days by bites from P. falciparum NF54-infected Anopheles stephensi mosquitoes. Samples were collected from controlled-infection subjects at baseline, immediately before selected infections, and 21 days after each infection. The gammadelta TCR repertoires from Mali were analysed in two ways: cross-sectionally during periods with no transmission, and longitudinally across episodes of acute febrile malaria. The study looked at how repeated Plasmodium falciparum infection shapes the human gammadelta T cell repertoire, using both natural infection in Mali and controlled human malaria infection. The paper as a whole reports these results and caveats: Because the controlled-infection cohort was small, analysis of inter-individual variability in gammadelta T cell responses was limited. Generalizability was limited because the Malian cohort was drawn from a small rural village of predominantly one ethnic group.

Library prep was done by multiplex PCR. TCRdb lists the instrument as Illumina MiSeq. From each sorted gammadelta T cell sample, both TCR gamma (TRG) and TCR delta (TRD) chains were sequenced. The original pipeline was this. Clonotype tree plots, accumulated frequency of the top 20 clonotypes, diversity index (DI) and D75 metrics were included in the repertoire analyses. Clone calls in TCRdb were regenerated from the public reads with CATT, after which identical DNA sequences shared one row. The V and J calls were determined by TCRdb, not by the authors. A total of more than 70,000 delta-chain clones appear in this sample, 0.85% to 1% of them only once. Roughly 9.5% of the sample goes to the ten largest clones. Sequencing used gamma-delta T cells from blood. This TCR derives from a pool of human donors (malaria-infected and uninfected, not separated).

The CDR3 protein: CACDTVLPVAHTDKPIF. The nucleotide sequence reads as follows: TGTGCCTGTGACACCGTTCTCCCCGTCGCCCACACCGATAAACCCATCTTT. No J gene was named, though the V gene is TRDV2. From the cysteine up to the phenylalanine, the CDR3 has a length of 17 residues. Left in the record is the CDR3 DNA by itself, 51 bases read in frame from the first base. From a lookup of the germline V gene, CDR1 and CDR2 are GEAIGNYY and EKD.